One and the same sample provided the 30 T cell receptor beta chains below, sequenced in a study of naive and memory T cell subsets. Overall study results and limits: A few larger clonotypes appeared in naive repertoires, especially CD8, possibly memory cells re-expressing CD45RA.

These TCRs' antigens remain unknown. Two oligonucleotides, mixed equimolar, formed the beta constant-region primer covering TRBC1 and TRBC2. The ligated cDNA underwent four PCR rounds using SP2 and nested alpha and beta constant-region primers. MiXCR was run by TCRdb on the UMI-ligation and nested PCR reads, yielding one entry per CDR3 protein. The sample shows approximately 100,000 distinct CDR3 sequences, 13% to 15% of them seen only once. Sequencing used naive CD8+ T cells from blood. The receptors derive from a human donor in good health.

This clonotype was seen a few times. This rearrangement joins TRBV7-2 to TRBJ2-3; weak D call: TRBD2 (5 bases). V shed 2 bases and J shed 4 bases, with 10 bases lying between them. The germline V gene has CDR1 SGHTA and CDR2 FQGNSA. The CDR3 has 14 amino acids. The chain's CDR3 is CASSLSLAPDTQYF. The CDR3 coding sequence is TGTGCCAGCAGCTTAAGTCTAGCACCAGATACGCAGTATTTT.

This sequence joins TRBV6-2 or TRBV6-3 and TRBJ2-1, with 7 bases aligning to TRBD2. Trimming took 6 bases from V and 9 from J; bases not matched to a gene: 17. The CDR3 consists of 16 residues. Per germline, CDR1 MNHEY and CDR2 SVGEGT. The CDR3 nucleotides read TGTGCCAGCAGCTATACGACTAAGCGGGGCTGGCGTGAGCAGTTCTTC. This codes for CASSYTTKRGWREQFF.

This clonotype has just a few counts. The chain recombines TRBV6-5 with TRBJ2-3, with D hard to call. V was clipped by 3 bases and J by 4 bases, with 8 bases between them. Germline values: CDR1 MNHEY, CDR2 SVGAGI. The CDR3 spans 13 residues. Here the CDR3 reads CASSYGAADTQYF. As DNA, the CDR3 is TGTGCCAGCAGTTATGGCGCCGCAGATACGCAGTATTTT.

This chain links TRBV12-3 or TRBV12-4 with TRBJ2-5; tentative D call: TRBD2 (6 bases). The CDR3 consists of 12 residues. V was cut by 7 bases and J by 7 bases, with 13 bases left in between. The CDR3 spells CASTEGYGTQYF. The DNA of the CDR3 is TGTGCCAGCACGGAGGGGTACGGGACCCAGTACTTC.

In DNA form, the CDR3 reads TGTGCCAGCAGTTATCTGGGAAGAATGAACACTGAAGCTTTCTTT. Translated: CASSYLGRMNTEAFF. This sequence joins TRBV6-2 or TRBV6-3 and TRBJ1-1, with D hard to call. V shed 3 bases and J shed 0 bases, with 11 bases lying between them. This CDR3 spans 15 amino acids. Germline V CDR1 and CDR2: MNHEY, SVGEGT.

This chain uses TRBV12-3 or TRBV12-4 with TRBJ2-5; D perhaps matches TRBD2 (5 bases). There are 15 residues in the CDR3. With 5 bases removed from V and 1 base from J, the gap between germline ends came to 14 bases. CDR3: CASSTPDEGQETQYF. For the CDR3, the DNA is TGTGCCAGCAGTACCCCGGATGAGGGCCAAGAGACCCAGTACTTC.

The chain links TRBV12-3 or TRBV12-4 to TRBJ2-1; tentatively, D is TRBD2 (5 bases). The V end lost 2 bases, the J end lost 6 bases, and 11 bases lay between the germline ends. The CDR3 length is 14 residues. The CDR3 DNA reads TGTGCCAGCAGTTTATCCGGGGTGGGCAATGAGCAGTTCTTC. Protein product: CASSLSGVGNEQFF.

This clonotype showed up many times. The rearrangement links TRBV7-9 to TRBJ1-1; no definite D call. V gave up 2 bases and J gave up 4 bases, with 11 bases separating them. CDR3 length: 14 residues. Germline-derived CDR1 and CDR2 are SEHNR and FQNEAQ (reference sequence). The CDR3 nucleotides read TGTGCCAGCAGCTTATTCTCTGAGGGCACTGAAGCTTTCTTT. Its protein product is CASSLFSEGTEAFF.

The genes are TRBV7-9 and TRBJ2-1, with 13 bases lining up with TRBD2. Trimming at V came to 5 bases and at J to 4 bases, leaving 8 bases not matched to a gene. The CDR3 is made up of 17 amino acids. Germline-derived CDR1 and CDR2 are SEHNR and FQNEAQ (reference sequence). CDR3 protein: CASSPGLAGPGYNEQFF. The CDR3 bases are TGTGCCAGCAGCCCGGGACTAGCGGGACCGGGATACAATGAGCAGTTCTTC.

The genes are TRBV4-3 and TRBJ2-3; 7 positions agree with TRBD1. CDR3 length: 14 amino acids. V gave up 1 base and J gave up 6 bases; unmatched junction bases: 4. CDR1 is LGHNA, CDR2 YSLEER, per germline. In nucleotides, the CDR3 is TGCGCCAGCAGCCAAGTTCAGGGGGTGGATACGCAGTATTTT. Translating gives CASSQVQGVDTQYF.

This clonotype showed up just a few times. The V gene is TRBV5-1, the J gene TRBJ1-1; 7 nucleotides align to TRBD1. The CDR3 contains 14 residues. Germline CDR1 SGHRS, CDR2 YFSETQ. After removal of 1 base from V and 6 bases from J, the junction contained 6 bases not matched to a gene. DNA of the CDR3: TGCGCCAGCAGCTTGTCTCAGGGGGTTGCTGAAGCTTTCTTT. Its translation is CASSLSQGVAEAFF.

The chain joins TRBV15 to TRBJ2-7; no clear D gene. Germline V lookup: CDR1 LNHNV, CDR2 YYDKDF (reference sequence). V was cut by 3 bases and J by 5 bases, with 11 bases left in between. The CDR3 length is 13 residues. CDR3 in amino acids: CATSSPPAHEQYF. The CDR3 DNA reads TGTGCCACCAGCAGCCCCCCGGCCCACGAGCAGTACTTC.

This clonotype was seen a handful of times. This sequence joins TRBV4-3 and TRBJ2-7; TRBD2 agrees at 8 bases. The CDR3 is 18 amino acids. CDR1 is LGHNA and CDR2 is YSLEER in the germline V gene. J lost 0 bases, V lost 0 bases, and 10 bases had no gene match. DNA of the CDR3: TGCGCCAGCAGCCAAGAATGGAGTATAGCGGGGAACTCCTACGAGCAGTACTTC. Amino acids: CASSQEWSIAGNSYEQYF.

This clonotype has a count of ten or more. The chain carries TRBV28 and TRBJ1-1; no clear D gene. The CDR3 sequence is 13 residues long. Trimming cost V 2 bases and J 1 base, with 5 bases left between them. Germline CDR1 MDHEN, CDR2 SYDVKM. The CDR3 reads CASSLLPNTEAFF. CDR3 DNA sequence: TGTGCCAGCAGTTTACTCCCGAACACTGAAGCTTTCTTT. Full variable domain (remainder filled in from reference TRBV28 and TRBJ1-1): DVKVTQSSRYLVKRTGEKVFLECVQDMDHENMFWYRQDPGLGLRLIYFSYDVKMKEKGDIPEGYSVSREKKERFSLILESASTNQTSMYLCASSLLPNTEAFFGQGTRLTVV.

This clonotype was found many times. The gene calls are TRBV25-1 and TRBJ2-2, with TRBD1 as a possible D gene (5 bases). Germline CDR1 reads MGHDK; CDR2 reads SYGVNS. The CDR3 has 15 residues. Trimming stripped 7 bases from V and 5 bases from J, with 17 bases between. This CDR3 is CASMSPGFVTGELFF. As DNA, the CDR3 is TGTGCCAGCATGTCACCAGGGTTTGTAACCGGGGAGCTGTTTTTT.

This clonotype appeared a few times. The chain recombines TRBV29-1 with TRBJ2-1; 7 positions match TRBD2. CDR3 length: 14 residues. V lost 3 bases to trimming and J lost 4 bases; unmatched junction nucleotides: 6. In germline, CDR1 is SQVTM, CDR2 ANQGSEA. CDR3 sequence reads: CSVDNAGVYNEQFF. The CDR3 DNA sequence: TGCAGCGTTGATAATGCGGGAGTTTACAATGAGCAGTTCTTC.

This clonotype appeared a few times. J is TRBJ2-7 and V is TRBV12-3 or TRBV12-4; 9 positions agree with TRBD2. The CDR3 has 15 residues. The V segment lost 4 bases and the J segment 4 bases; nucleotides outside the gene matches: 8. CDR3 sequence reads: CASSYLAGAFYEQYF. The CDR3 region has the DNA TGTGCCAGCAGTTACTTAGCGGGAGCTTTTTACGAGCAGTACTTC.

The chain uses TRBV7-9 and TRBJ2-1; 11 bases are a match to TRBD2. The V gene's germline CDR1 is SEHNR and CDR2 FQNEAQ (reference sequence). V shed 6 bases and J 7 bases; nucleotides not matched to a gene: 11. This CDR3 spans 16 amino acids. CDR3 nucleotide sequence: TGTGCCAGCAGGACATCACTAGCGGGAGAACTGAATGAGCAGTTCTTC. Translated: CASRTSLAGELNEQFF.

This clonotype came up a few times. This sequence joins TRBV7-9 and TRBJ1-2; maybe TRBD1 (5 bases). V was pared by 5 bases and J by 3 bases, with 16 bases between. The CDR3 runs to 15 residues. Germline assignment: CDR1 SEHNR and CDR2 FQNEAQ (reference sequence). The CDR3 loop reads CASSPSSDRYYGYTF. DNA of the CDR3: TGTGCCAGCAGCCCTTCTTCAGACAGATACTATGGCTACACCTTC. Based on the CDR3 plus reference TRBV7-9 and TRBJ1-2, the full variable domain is DTGVSQNPRHKITKRGQNVTFRCDPISEHNRLYWYRQTLGQGPEFLTYFQNEAQLEKSRLLSDRFSAERPKGSFSTLEIQRTEQGDSAMYLCASSPSSDRYYGYTFGSGTRLTVV.

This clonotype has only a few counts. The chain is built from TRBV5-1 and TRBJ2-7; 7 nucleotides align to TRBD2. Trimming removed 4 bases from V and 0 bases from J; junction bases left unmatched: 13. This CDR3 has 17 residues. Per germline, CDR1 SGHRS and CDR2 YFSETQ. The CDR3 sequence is CASSPAGGSGYSYEQYF. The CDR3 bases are TGCGCCAGCAGCCCGGCCGGGGGGTCGGGATACTCCTACGAGCAGTACTTC.

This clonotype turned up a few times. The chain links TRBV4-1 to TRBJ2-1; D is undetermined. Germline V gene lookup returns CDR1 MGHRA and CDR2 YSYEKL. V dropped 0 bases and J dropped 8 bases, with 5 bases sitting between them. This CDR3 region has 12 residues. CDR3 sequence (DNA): TGCGCCAGCAGCCAAGATTTCGATGAGCAGTTCTTC. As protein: CASSQDFDEQFF.

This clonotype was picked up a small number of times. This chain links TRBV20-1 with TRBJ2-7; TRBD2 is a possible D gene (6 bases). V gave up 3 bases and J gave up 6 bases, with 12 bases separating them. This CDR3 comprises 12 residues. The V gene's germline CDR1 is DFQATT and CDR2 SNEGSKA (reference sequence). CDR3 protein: CSASAEGTEQYF. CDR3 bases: TGCAGTGCTAGTGCGGAGGGGACCGAGCAGTACTTC.

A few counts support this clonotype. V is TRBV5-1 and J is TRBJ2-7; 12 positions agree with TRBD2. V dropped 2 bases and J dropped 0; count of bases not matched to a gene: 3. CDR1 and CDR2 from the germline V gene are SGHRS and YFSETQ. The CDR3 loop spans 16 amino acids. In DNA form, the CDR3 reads TGCGCCAGCAGCTTTACTAGCGGGGGGTTCTCCTACGAGCAGTACTTC. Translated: CASSFTSGGFSYEQYF.

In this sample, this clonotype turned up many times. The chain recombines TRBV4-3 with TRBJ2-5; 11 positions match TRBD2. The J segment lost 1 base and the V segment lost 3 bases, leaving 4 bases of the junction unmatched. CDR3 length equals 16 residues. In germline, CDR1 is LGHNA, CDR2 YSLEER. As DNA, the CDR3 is TGCGCCAGCAGCCAGACACTAGCGGGGGCCCAAGAGACCCAGTACTTC. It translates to CASSQTLAGAQETQYF.

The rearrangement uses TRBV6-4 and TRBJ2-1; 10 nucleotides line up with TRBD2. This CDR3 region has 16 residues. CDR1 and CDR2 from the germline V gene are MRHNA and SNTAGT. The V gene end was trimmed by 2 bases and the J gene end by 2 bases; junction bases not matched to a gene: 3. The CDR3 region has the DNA TGTGCCAGCAGTGACCGTGGACTAGCGGCCTACAATGAGCAGTTCTTC. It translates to CASSDRGLAAYNEQFF.

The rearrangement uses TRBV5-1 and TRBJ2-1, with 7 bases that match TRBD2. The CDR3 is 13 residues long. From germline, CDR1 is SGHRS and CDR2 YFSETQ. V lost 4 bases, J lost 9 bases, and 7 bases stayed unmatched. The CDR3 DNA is TGCGCCAGCAGCACTTCCGGGACTATTGAGCAGTTCTTC. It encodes CASSTSGTIEQFF.

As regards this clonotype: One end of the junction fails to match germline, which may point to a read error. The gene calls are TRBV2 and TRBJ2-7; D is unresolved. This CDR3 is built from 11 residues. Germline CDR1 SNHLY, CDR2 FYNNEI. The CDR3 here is CASGENYEQYF. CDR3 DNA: TGTGCCAGCGGTGAGAACTACGAGCAGTACTTC.

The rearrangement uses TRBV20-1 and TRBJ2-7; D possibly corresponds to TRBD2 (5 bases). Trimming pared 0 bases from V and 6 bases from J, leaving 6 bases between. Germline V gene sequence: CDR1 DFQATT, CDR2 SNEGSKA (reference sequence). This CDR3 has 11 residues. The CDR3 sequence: CSARDRGEQYF. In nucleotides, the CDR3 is TGCAGTGCTAGAGATCGGGGCGAGCAGTACTTC.

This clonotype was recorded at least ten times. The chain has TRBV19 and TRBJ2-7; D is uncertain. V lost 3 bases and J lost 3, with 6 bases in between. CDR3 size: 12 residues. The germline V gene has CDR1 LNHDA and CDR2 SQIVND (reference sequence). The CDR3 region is CASSIPGYEQYF. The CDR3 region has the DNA TGTGCCAGTAGTATCCCGGGCTACGAGCAGTACTTC.

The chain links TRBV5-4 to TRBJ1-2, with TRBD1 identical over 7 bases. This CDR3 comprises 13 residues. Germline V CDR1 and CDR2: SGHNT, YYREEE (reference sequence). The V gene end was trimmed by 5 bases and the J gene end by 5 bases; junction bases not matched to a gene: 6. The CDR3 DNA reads TGTGCCAGCAGGTGGGGGACAGCTTATGGCTACACCTTC. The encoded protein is CASRWGTAYGYTF.